This TCR beta chain was sequenced for a study of T cells in localized non-small cell lung cancer. Worth noting for this clone: What it binds is unknown.

Study findings and constraints: Compared with tumor, uninvolved adjacent lung displayed greater T cell clonality, ranking highest overall.

Profiling relied on immunoSEQ multiplex PCR, and the TCRdb table lists in-frame clones only, not all of them. The table includes fewer than 45,000 clones, approximately 86% detected once. The CDR3 contains 15 residues. CDR1 SGHRS and CDR2 YFSETQ come from the germline V gene. V lost 4 bases to trimming and J lost 6 bases, with 19 bases between them. The J gene is TRBJ2-5, the V gene TRBV5-1; tentative D call: TRBD1 (6 bases). Sequencing used peripheral blood, obtained before any cancer treatment. The TCR comes from a man between 35 and 75 years old with stage I lung adenocarcinoma. The CDR3 here is CASSVNRDAIQTQYF. For the CDR3, the DNA is TGCGCCAGCAGCGTAAACAGGGATGCTATACAGACCCAGTACTTC.